This T cell receptor (beta chain) comes out of a study of shared clonotypes between healthy human individuals. General observations from the study: Between a few donors, naive CD4 clonotypes were shared at a level of about 5%.

Per germline, CDR1 SGHDT and CDR2 YYEEEE. Trimming removed 1 base from V and 5 bases from J; junction bases left unmatched: 6. This CDR3 comprises 15 residues. Running of the assay took place at deep level. A roughly 200 ng quantity of DNA, tens of thousands of T cell genomes, went into the sorted-subset replicate PCRs. The table came from immunoSEQ multiplex PCR; TCRdb's copy has only in-frame clones and leaves some out. This table has some 1 million clones, 70% to 80% appearing once. The donor population consisted of healthy HIV-negative adults with no recent acute infections or vaccinations. About this clone itself: Its cognate antigen is unknown.

The sequence came from a man aged 18 to 29 in good health. The source material was memory CD4+ T cells sorted from blood. Subset here: CD45RA-negative fraction. The chain has TRBV5-6 and TRBJ1-5; 7 bases fit TRBD1. The CDR3, as DNA: TGTGCCAGCAGCTTGAACGGCAGGGGGGATCAGCCCCAGCATTTT. Translating gives CASSLNGRGDQPQHF.